The 9 T cell receptor gamma chains below were found in one sample sequenced in a study of gamma delta lymphoproliferative disorders and STAT genes. TCRdb reprocessed the multiplex PCR reads through CATT. Of fewer than 550 gamma-chain clones listed, 25% to 30% are singletons. Genomic DNA from isolated PBMCs served as the sequencing template. Sequencing was performed on blood. The receptors here all came from a human donor in good health.

The gene calls are TRGV4 and TRGJ1 or TRGJ2. Matching the DNA to germline supplied the J gene, which TCRdb does not give. The CDR3 spans 10 residues. V dropped 6 bases and J dropped 12; count of bases not matched to a gene: 8. The germline gives CDR1 EGSTGY, CDR2 YDSYTSSV. The CDR3 nucleotides are TGTGCCACCTGGAGTCAGGGGAAACTCTTT. Protein sequence: CATWSQGKLF.

On this clone: The DNA is left out, because the CDR3 cannot be placed on it with certainty; the CDR3 is given as TCRdb lists it. The same CDR3 also results from other DNA sequences found in this sample. The V gene corresponds to TRGV2; no J gene was called. Germline-derived CDR1 and CDR2 are EGSNGY and YDSYNSKV. The CDR3 numbers 19 amino acids, ends counted. This chain's CDR3 is CATWDEPIIRNSLAVEQHF.

This clone is large. V usage is TRGV4 and J usage is TRGJ1 or TRGJ2. The J gene is not listed in TCRdb, so it was assigned here from a DNA match to germline. This CDR3 has 12 amino acids. Germline V gene lookup returns CDR1 EGSTGY and CDR2 YDSYTSSV. The trim removed 2 bases at V and 6 bases at J, leaving 4 bases unmatched. In DNA form, the CDR3 reads TGTGCCACCTGGGATGTCTGTTATAAGAAACTCTTT. This codes for CATWDVCYKKLF.

Within the sample, this clone is medium-sized (0.01 to 0.1%). TCRdb's protein for this DNA is that of a much larger clone and differs from the translation at residue 12, likely a read error; the protein shown is the DNA translation. V gene TRGV4 combines with J gene TRGJ1 or TRGJ2. The J gene, missing from TCRdb, was assigned here through DNA to germline matching. V dropped 0 bases and J dropped 0; count of bases not matched to a gene: 23. The CDR3 consists of 21 residues. Germline V gives CDR1 EGSTGY, CDR2 YDSYTSSV. The CDR3 spells CATWDGPGRSALVSNYYKKLF. The CDR3 DNA sequence: TGTGCCACCTGGGATGGGCCGGGCCGCTCGGCCCTCGTATCGAATTATTATAAGAAACTCTTT.

This clone has more than one count but fewer than ten. TCRdb's protein, taken from a much larger clone, differs from this DNA's translation at residue 6, likely owing to a read error; the protein displayed comes from the DNA. The chain carries TRGV5 and TRGJ1 or TRGJ2. TCRdb supplies no J gene; here it was assigned by aligning the nucleotide sequence to germline. The V and J ends lost 3 bases and 1 base, in that order; junction bases with no gene match: 6. The CDR3 consists of 14 residues. The germline V gene has CDR1 VINAFY and CDR2 YDVSNSKD. CDR3 loop: CATWDWLNYYKKLF. The DNA of the CDR3 is TGTGCCACCTGGGACTGGCTCAATTATTATAAGAAACTCTTT.

This clone ranks as large. The gene calls are TRGV3 and TRGJ1 or TRGJ2. The J gene, left out of TCRdb, was set here by checking the DNA against germline. The trim removed 1 base at V and 7 bases at J, leaving 10 bases unmatched. Germline V gene data show CDR1 as VTNTFY and CDR2 as YDVSTARD (reference sequence). This CDR3 has 14 amino acids. The CDR3, as DNA: TGTGCCACCTGGGACAGTGGCCCTCGGTATAAGAAACTCTTT. Its translation is CATWDSGPRYKKLF.

J is TRGJ1 or TRGJ2 and V is TRGV2. TCRdb does not report a J gene; here it was assigned by matching the DNA to germline references. The CDR3 runs to 14 residues. CDR1 is EGSNGY, CDR2 YDSYNSKV, per germline. V was pared by 0 bases and J by 10 bases, with 12 bases of the junction left unmatched. Here the CDR3 reads CATWDGRELLKKLF. The CDR3 bases are TGTGCCACCTGGGACGGGCGGGAGTTATTAAAGAAACTCTTT.

Sample share makes this clone large. The V gene is TRGV10, the J gene TRGJ1 or TRGJ2. The J gene was missing in TCRdb and was found by matching the end of the DNA to germline. TRGV10 is marked as an open reading frame, function uncertain. CDR3 length: 13 residues. V shed 8 bases, J shed 7 bases, and the junction held 12 bases outside the gene matches. The CDR3, as DNA: TGTGCTGCGTGGGATTTCCAGGCCTATAAGAAACTCTTT. This translates into CAAWDFQAYKKLF.

In regard to this clone: A read error likely explains this, since a far larger clone differs by one base. The DNA is left out, because the CDR3 cannot be placed on it with certainty; the CDR3 is given as TCRdb lists it. This sample also contains other DNA sequences that code for the same CDR3. The V gene is TRGV11; the J gene was not called. TRGV11 is classed as an ORF, of uncertain function. The CDR3 has 18 residues if both end residues are counted. This chain's CDR3 is CTTVPAGLGYAFYYKKLF.